This entry lists 24 T cell receptor beta chains sequenced from one sample in a study of cytomegalovirus exposure and HLA in healthy donors. Amplification used 60 Vbeta primers and 13 Jbeta primers. Sequenced by immunoSEQ multiplex PCR; TCRdb stores in-frame clones only, minus some. The data hold under 200,000 clones, with around 90% observed a single time. The sequenced material came from PBMCs. The receptors were sampled from a boy aged 2-15 years in good health and CMV-seronegative.

The chain joins TRBV27 to TRBJ2-3; the match to TRBD2 covers 7 bases. This CDR3 spans 13 amino acids. V gave up 0 bases and J gave up 8 bases; unmatched junction bases: 2. The germline gives CDR1 MNHEY, CDR2 SMNVEV (reference sequence). The CDR3 region is CASSLSGLPTQYF. The CDR3 nucleotides are TGTGCCAGCAGTTTATCGGGACTACCTACGCAGTATTTT.

This clone occurred a few times. The chain's CDR3 is CASSSPGVEAFF. The DNA of the CDR3 is TGTGCCAGCAGCTCCCCGGGGGTCGAAGCTTTCTTT. The chain is built from TRBV7-6 and TRBJ1-1; possible D gene TRBD1, 5 bases. The CDR3 has 12 amino acids. Germline CDR1 and CDR2: SGHVS and FNYEAQ. Trimming took off 4 bases at V and 8 bases at J, with 11 bases between the two ends.

V usage is TRBV6-5 and J usage is TRBJ2-5; weak D call: TRBD2 (5 bases). The CDR3 length is 15 residues. V was shortened by 2 bases and J by 5 bases, with 15 bases between the two germline ends. CDR1 is MNHEY and CDR2 is SVGAGI in the germline V gene. The CDR3 DNA sequence: TGTGCCAGCAGTTACGATCGCAGGAGGAGGGAGACCCAGTACTTC. Its translation is CASSYDRRRRETQYF.

The J gene is TRBJ1-2, the V gene TRBV28; 9 bases are shared with TRBD1. Trimming took 1 base from V and 7 from J; bases not matched to a gene: 10. CDR1 is MDHEN, CDR2 SYDVKM, per germline. CDR3 length: 16 residues. CDR3 coding DNA: TGTGCCAGCAGTTTATTGATACAGGACAGGGGAGGTGGCTACACCTTC. Translated, it gives CASSLLIQDRGGGYTF.

The V gene is TRBV7-2, the J gene TRBJ2-3; D gene uncertain. Trimming cost V 4 bases and J 3 bases, with 5 bases left between them. The CDR3 consists of 12 residues. Germline lookup yields CDR1 SGHTA and CDR2 FQGNSA. The CDR3 region is CASSYQTDTQYF. CDR3 DNA: TGTGCCAGCAGCTACCAGACAGATACGCAGTATTTT.

This clone appeared a few times. This rearrangement joins TRBV4-2 to TRBJ2-3; D ambiguous. V was pared by 0 bases and J by 5 bases, with 9 bases between. The CDR3 is 14 amino acids. Germline values: CDR1 LGHNA, CDR2 YNFKEQ. The CDR3 spells CASSQENPQDTQYF. DNA for the CDR3: TGTGCCAGCAGCCAAGAAAATCCACAAGATACGCAGTATTTT.

V is TRBV4-2 and J is TRBJ2-5; 12 bases fit TRBD2. CDR1 is LGHNA, CDR2 YNFKEQ, per germline. Losses at the gene ends were 1 base for V and 3 bases for J; bases not matched to a gene: 0. CDR3 length: 15 residues. The CDR3 DNA is TGTGCCAGCAGCCAAGCTAGCGGGGGGGAAGAGACCCAGTACTTC. Protein product: CASSQASGGEETQYF.

The chain joins TRBV30 to TRBJ1-6; D is possibly TRBD1 (5 bases). V dropped 1 base and J dropped 6 bases, with 10 bases sitting between them. Germline CDR1 reads GTSNPN; CDR2 reads SVGIG (reference sequence). This CDR3 has 14 residues. DNA of the CDR3: TGTGCCTGGAGTGGCCAGGGAGGTAATTCACCCCTCCACTTT. It is translated as CAWSGQGGNSPLHF.

This clone was recorded once. This sequence joins TRBV27 and TRBJ2-5; 8 nucleotides match TRBD2. Losses at the gene ends were 3 bases for V and 4 bases for J; bases not matched to a gene: 13. This CDR3 comprises 17 residues. Germline CDR1 and CDR2: MNHEY and SMNVEV (reference sequence). The CDR3 nucleotides read TGTGCCAGCAGTTTTGCCCGAGCGGGGGCCGCGGGAGAGACCCAGTACTTC. The encoded protein is CASSFARAGAAGETQYF.

The chain employs TRBV5-8 and TRBJ2-1; tentative D call: TRBD1 (6 bases). The CDR3 runs 15 residues. Germline assignment: CDR1 SGHTS and CDR2 YDEGEE. V lost 6 bases, J lost 8 bases, and 21 bases lay in between. CDR3 nucleotides: TGTGCCAGCACGCCCCAGAAAACAGGGTTCGATGAGCAGTTCTTC. Encoded protein: CASTPQKTGFDEQFF. Full variable domain (outside the CDR3, taken from reference TRBV5-8 and TRBJ2-1): EAGVTQSPTHLIKTRGQQATLRCSPISGHTSVYWYQQALGLGLQFLLWYDEGEERNRGNFPPRFSGRQFPNYSSELNVNALELEDSALYLCASTPQKTGFDEQFFGPGTRLTVL.

The chain recombines TRBV4-1 with TRBJ1-1; 10 nucleotides align to TRBD1. Germline V gene lookup returns CDR1 MGHRA and CDR2 YSYEKL. Trimming took 1 base from V and 10 from J; bases not matched to a gene: 3. CDR3 length: 13 amino acids. The CDR3 region is CASSQGWDRGAFF. The CDR3 nucleotides read TGCGCCAGCAGCCAAGGTTGGGACAGGGGAGCTTTCTTT.

This clone was detected only once. The genes are TRBV11-3 and TRBJ2-2; possibly TRBD2 for D (5 bases). CDR3 length: 15 amino acids. Germline V gene lookup returns CDR1 SGHNT and CDR2 YENEEA. V lost 3 bases and J lost 3, with 11 bases in between. The CDR3 bases are TGTGCCAGCAGCTTCAGCGGACCGGACACCGGGGAGCTGTTTTTT. This gives the protein CASSFSGPDTGELFF.

This clone was counted a single time. The chain combines TRBV7-9 with TRBJ1-6, with a weak D call TRBD1 (6 bases). Germline V lookup: CDR1 SEHNR, CDR2 FQNEAQ (reference sequence). CDR3 length: 15 amino acids. V was clipped by 0 bases and J by 6 bases, with 9 bases between them. CDR3 coding DNA: TGTGCCAGCAGCTTAGCTGGGACACCTAATTCACCCCTCCACTTT. Translated, it gives CASSLAGTPNSPLHF.

This clone was seen just once. The chain recombines TRBV18 with TRBJ2-7, with TRBD1 as a possible D gene (5 bases). The V gene lost 6 bases and the J gene lost 5 bases, with 17 bases spanning the gap. Germline CDR1 KGHSH, CDR2 LQKENI. CDR3 length equals 14 residues. CDR3: CASSLTGFGDEQYF. Written as DNA, the CDR3 is TGTGCCAGCTCTCTTACAGGTTTCGGCGACGAGCAGTACTTC.

To note about this clone: This CDR3 is also generated by other DNA sequences in the sample. The rearrangement links TRBV6-6 to TRBJ1-4, with 7 bases that match TRBD1. V lost 7 bases, J lost 11 bases, and 10 bases stayed unmatched. The germline V gene has CDR1 MNHNY and CDR2 SVGAGI (reference sequence). The CDR3 runs 13 residues. CDR3: CASIEGAGLKLFF. The CDR3 nucleotides read TGTGCCAGCATTGAGGGGGCAGGGCTTAAACTGTTTTTT.

The chain couples TRBV5-4 to TRBJ1-4; TRBD1 matches at 12 bases. The V gene end was trimmed by 4 bases and the J gene end by 8 bases; junction bases not matched to a gene: 6. In germline, CDR1 is SGHNT, CDR2 YYREEE (reference sequence). The CDR3 extends over 15 amino acids. The CDR3 sequence is CASSGTGGVNEKLFF. CDR3 nucleotide sequence: TGTGCCAGCAGCGGGACAGGGGGCGTAAACGAAAAACTGTTTTTT.

To note about this clone: This CDR3 is also generated by other DNA sequences in the sample. J is TRBJ1-2 and V is TRBV9; no clear D gene. This CDR3 comprises 10 residues. V gave up 5 bases and J gave up 4 bases, with 3 bases separating them. Germline V gives CDR1 SGDLS, CDR2 YYNGEE. The CDR3: CASRSYGYTF. Here the CDR3 DNA reads TGTGCCAGCAGGAGCTATGGCTACACCTTC.

This clone was seen only once. The chain uses TRBV5-1 and TRBJ2-2; 9 nucleotides match TRBD2. The germline gives CDR1 SGHRS, CDR2 YFSETQ. V gave up 3 bases and J gave up 4 bases; unmatched junction bases: 7. This CDR3 is 16 amino acids long. CDR3 in amino acids: CASSSNSGSVTGELFF. The CDR3 DNA is TGCGCCAGCAGCTCAAATAGCGGGAGCGTCACCGGGGAGCTGTTTTTT.

The J gene is TRBJ2-7, the V gene TRBV6-5; 12 nucleotides align to TRBD2. The CDR3 totals 16 residues. The V gene end was trimmed by 0 bases and the J gene end by 1 base; junction bases not matched to a gene: 1. Germline lookup yields CDR1 MNHEY and CDR2 SVGAGI. The CDR3 is CASSYSTSGRSYEQYF. DNA of the CDR3: TGTGCCAGCAGTTACTCGACTAGCGGGAGATCCTACGAGCAGTACTTC.

This clone was recorded once. The gene calls are TRBV7-9 and TRBJ2-1, with 7 bases lining up with TRBD2. With V trimmed by 8 bases and J by 7 bases, 14 bases remained unmatched. Germline lookup yields CDR1 SEHNR and CDR2 FQNEAQ (reference sequence). There are 15 residues in the CDR3. The CDR3 coding sequence is TGTGCCAGCGCGGATTGGGGCGGGAGTAGGAATGAGCAGTTCTTC. Amino acid sequence: CASADWGGSRNEQFF.

This CDR3 is CASSTRTGTNTGELFF. DNA for the CDR3: TGTGCCAGCAGCACTCGGACAGGGACGAACACCGGGGAGCTGTTTTTT. The chain uses TRBV7-8 and TRBJ2-2; TRBD1 agrees at 8 bases. V dropped 5 bases and J dropped 0; count of bases not matched to a gene: 5. The CDR3 totals 16 residues. Germline-derived CDR1 and CDR2 are SGHVS and FQNEAQ.

The chain joins TRBV27 to TRBJ1-1, with no clear D. Germline lookup yields CDR1 MNHEY and CDR2 SMNVEV (reference sequence). The CDR3 runs to 12 residues. V lost 8 bases, J lost 4 bases, and 11 bases lay in between. The CDR3 DNA sequence: TGTGCCAGCGGGCTGCGTCCCACTGAAGCTTTCTTT. It specifies CASGLRPTEAFF.

This chain connects TRBV28 to TRBJ1-2, with 10 bases lining up with TRBD1. Germline values: CDR1 MDHEN, CDR2 SYDVKM. V was clipped by 5 bases and J by 8 bases; unmatched bases: 14. The CDR3 sequence is 16 residues long. The CDR3 reads CASSTDRGQGGGGYTF. The CDR3 DNA reads TGTGCCAGCAGTACGGATCGCGGACAGGGGGGAGGGGGCTACACCTTC.

This rearrangement joins TRBV6-7 to TRBJ2-1; 14 bases agree with TRBD2. TRBV6-7 is marked as an open reading frame, function uncertain. V lost 5 bases to trimming and J lost 4 bases; unmatched junction nucleotides: 7. CDR3 length: 17 amino acids. In nucleotides, the CDR3 is TGTGCCAGCAGTCTTCGGACTAGCGGGAGGCTTTACAATGAGCAGTTCTTC. Translated: CASSLRTSGRLYNEQFF.